Listed below are T cell receptor beta chains from one sample, sequenced in a study of spatial heterogeneity in lung cancer. Using its own MiXCR run on the 5' RACE reads, TCRdb lists one record per CDR3 protein. The sample lists roughly 72,000 distinct CDR3 sequences; approximately 9% were seen once. The starting material was PBMCs, obtained at follow-up. These receptors were collected from a female donor with early-stage non-small cell lung cancer. The CDR3 runs from the conserved cysteine through the conserved F or W. The D gene is left open where the match is weak. Some rows have no size entry. The others give once, few or many, or a class for an expanded clone.

abundance,j_gene,d_gene,v_gene,len,CDR3aa,CDR3nt
.,TRBJ2-7,.,TRBV5-6,13,CASSPGLNYEQYF,TGTGCCAGCAGCCCGGGACTTAACTACGAGCAGTACTTC
few,TRBJ2-7,.,TRBV18,14,CASSPPTVSYEQYF,TGTGCCAGCTCACCACCGACGGTCTCCTACGAGCAGTACTTC
many,TRBJ1-1,.,TRBV7-6,13,CASSLGVWAEAFF,TGTGCCAGCAGCTTAGGTGTGTGGGCTGAAGCTTTCTTT
few,TRBJ1-1,TRBD1,TRBV30,15,CAWSVTGGMNTEAFF,TGTGCCTGGAGTGTAACAGGGGGGATGAACACTGAAGCTTTCTTT
many,TRBJ1-1,.,TRBV6-5,16,CASRAPTNSGSTEAFF,TGTGCCAGCAGAGCTCCTACAAATTCAGGGAGCACTGAAGCTTTCTTT
many,TRBJ2-6,TRBD1,TRBV9,16,CASSRGRGPGANVLTF,TGTGCCTCCTCTAGGGGGCGTGGCCCCGGGGCCAACGTCCTGACTTTC
many,TRBJ2-2,.,TRBV2,13,CASSGEDSGELFF,TGTGCCAGCAGTGGGGAGGATTCCGGGGAGCTGTTTTTT
medium-sized,TRBJ2-6,.,TRBV10-3,16,CAISESYRAGANVLTF,TGTGCCATCAGTGAGTCTTACAGGGCTGGGGCCAACGTCCTGACTTTC
many,TRBJ2-2,.,TRBV27,15,CASSYTHPVAGELFF,TGTGCCAGCAGTTATACACATCCCGTTGCCGGGGAGCTGTTTTTT
.,TRBJ1-6,.,TRBV15,12,CATSRVGSPLHF,TGTGCCACCAGCCGGGTTGGTTCACCCCTCCACTTT
many,TRBJ2-3,TRBD2,TRBV7-9,14,CASSLAGGGDTQYF,TGTGCCAGCAGCCTAGCGGGAGGGGGAGATACGCAGTATTTT
many,TRBJ2-7,.,TRBV20-1,11,CSARDGYEQYF,TGCAGTGCTAGAGATGGGTACGAGCAGTACTTC
.,TRBJ2-5,.,TRBV5-1,13,CASSRVGVKTQYF,TGCGCCAGCAGCCGGGTAGGGGTGAAGACCCAGTACTTC
many,TRBJ2-2,.,TRBV12-3/TRBV12-4,15,CASNQDTANTGELFF,TGTGCCAGCAATCAAGACACTGCGAACACCGGGGAGCTGTTTTTT
many,TRBJ2-1,TRBD1,TRBV20-1,14,CSAKPGQGDDEQFF,TGCAGTGCTAAACCGGGACAGGGGGATGATGAGCAGTTCTTC
.,TRBJ2-1,TRBD2,TRBV16,16,CASSQGVAGGDNEQFF,TGTGCCAGCAGCCAAGGGGTAGCGGGAGGCGACAATGAGCAGTTCTTC
many,TRBJ2-1,.,TRBV15,16,CATSSSRSRMRHEQFF,TGTGCCACCAGCAGCAGCCGTAGCCGTATGAGACATGAGCAGTTCTTC
few,TRBJ1-5,.,TRBV6-6,12,CASSYSHQPQHF,TGTGCCAGCAGTTACTCGCATCAGCCCCAGCATTTT
.,TRBJ2-7,TRBD2,TRBV18,17,CASSPFTIGGGENEQYF,TGTGCCAGCTCACCCTTCACCATCGGCGGGGGGGAGAACGAGCAGTACTTC
.,TRBJ2-5,.,TRBV18,12,CASSPYQETQYF,TGTGCCAGCTCACCGTACCAAGAGACCCAGTACTTC
many,TRBJ1-1,.,TRBV20-1,11,CSARVSTEAFF,TGCAGTGCTAGAGTAAGCACTGAAGCTTTCTTT
.,TRBJ2-2,TRBD1,TRBV14,16,CASSHNRGLDTGELFF,TGTGCCAGCAGCCACAACAGGGGGCTCGACACCGGGGAGCTGTTTTTT
.,TRBJ2-7,TRBD1,TRBV6-5,16,CASSYSTGTGGYEQYF,TGTGCCAGCAGTTACTCGACCGGGACAGGGGGCTACGAGCAGTACTTC
few,TRBJ1-6,.,TRBV6-6,13,CASSSGVGSPLHF,TGTGCCAGCAGTTCAGGGGTAGGGTCACCCCTCCACTTT